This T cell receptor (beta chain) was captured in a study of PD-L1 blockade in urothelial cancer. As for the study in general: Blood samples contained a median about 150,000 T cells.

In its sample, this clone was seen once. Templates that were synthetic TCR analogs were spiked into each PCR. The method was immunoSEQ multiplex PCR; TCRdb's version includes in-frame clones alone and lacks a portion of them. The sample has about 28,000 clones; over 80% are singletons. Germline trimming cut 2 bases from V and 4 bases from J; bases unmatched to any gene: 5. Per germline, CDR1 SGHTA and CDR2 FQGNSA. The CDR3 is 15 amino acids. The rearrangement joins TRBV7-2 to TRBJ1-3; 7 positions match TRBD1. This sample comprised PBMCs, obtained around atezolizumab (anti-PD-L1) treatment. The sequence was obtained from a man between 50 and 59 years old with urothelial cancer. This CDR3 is CASSLTTGQGNTIYF. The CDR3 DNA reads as TGTGCCAGCAGCTTAACGACAGGGCAAGGAAACACCATATATTTT.